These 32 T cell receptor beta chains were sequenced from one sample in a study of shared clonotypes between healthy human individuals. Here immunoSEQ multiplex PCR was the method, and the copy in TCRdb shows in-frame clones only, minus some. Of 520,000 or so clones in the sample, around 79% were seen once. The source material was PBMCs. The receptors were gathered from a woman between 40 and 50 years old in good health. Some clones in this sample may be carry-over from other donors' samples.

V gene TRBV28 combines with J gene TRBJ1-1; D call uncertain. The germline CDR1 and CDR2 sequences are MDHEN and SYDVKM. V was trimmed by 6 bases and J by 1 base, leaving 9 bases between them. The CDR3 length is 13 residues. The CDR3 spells CASSLQQNTEAFF. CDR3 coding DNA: TGTGCCAGCAGCCTACAGCAGAACACTGAAGCTTTCTTT.

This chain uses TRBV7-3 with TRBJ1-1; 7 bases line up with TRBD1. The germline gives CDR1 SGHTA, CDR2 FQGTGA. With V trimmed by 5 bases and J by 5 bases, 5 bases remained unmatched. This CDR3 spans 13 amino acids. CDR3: CASSRQGWTEAFF. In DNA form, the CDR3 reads TGTGCCAGCAGCCGACAGGGATGGACTGAAGCTTTCTTT.

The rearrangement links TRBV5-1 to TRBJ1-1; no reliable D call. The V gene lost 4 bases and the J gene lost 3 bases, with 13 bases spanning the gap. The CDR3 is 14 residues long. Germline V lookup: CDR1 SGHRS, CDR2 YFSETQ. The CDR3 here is CASSAGPEDTEAFF. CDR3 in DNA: TGCGCCAGCAGCGCAGGACCTGAGGACACTGAAGCTTTCTTT.

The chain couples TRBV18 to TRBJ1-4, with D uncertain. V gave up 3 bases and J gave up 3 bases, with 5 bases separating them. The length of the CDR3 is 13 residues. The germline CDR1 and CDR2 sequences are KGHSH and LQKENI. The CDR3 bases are TGTGCCAGCTCACCCCCTCCTAATGAAAAACTGTTTTTT. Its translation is CASSPPPNEKLFF.

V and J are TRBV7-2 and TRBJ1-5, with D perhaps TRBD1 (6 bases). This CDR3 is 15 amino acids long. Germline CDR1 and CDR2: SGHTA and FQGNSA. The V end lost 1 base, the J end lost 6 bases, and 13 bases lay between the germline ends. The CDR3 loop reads CASSLEGGPVQPQHF. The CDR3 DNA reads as TGTGCCAGCAGCTTAGAAGGGGGGCCTGTTCAGCCCCAGCATTTT.

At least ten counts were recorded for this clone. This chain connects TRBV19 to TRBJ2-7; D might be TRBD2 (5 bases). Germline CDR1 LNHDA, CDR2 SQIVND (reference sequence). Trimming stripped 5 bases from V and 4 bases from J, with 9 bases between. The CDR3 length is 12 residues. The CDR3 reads CASSGGFYEQYF. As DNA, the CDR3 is TGTGCCAGTAGTGGCGGGTTTTACGAGCAGTACTTC.

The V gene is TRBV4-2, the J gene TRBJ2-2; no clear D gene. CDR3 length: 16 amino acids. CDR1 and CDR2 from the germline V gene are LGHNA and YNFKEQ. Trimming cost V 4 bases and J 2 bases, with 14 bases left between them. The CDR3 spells CASSPKGRANTGELFF. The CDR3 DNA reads TGTGCCAGCAGCCCCAAGGGCCGGGCCAACACCGGGGAGCTGTTTTTT.

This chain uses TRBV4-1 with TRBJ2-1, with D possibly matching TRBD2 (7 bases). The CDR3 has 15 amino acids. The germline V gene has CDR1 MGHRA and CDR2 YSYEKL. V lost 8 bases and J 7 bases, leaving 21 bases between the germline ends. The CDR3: CASARGGLGANEQFF. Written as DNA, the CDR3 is TGCGCCAGCGCAAGGGGGGGGCTAGGTGCGAATGAGCAGTTCTTC.

CDR3 residues: CASSESSWTTNYGYTF. Written as DNA, the CDR3 is TGTGCCAGCAGTGAATCATCATGGACAACTAACTATGGCTACACCTTC. The rearrangement uses TRBV6-1 and TRBJ1-2; tentative D call: TRBD1 (5 bases). The CDR3 covers 16 residues. The germline V and J ends were trimmed by 2 bases and 0 bases, with 13 bases remaining between them. Germline V gene data show CDR1 as MNHNS and CDR2 as SASEGT.

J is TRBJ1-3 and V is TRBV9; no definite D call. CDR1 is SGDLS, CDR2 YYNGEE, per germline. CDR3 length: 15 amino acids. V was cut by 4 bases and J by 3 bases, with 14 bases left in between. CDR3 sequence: CASSPDGQSGNTIYF. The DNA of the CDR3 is TGTGCCAGCAGCCCCGACGGGCAAAGTGGAAACACCATATATTTT.

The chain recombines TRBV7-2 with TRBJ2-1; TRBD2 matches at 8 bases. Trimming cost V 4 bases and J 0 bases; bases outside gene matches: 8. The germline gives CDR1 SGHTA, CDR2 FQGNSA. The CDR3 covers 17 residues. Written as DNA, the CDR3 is TGTGCCAGCAGCTCCCCTGTAGCGGGGAACTCCTACAATGAGCAGTTCTTC. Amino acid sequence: CASSSPVAGNSYNEQFF.

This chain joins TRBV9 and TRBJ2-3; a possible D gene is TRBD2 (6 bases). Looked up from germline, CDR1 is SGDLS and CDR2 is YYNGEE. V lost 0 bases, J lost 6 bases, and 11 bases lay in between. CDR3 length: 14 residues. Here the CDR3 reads CASSVVGGSDTQYF. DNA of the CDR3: TGTGCCAGCAGCGTAGTAGGAGGGTCGGATACGCAGTATTTT.

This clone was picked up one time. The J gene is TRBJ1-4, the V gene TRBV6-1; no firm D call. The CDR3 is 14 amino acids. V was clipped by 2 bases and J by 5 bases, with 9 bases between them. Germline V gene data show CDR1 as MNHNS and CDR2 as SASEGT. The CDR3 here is CASSEFRSNEKLFF. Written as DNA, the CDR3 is TGTGCCAGCAGTGAATTCAGATCGAATGAAAAACTGTTTTTT.

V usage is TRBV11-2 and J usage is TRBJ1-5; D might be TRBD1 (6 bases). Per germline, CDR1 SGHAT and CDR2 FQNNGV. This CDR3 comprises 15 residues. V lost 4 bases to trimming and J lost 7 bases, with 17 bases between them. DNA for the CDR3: TGTGCCAGCAGCTGGGGGCAGGGATCGGGGCAGCCCCAGCATTTT. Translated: CASSWGQGSGQPQHF. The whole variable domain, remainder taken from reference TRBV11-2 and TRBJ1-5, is EAGVAQSPRYKIIEKRQSVAFWCNPISGHATLYWYQQILGQGPKLLIQFQNNGVVDDSQLPKDRFSAERLKGVDSTLKIQPAKLEDSAVYLCASSWGQGSGQPQHFGDGTRLSIL.

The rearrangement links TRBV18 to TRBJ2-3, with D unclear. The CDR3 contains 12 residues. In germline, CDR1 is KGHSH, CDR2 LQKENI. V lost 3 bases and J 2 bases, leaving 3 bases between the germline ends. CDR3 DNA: TGTGCCAGCTCACCGGCCACAGATACGCAGTATTTT. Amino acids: CASSPATDTQYF.

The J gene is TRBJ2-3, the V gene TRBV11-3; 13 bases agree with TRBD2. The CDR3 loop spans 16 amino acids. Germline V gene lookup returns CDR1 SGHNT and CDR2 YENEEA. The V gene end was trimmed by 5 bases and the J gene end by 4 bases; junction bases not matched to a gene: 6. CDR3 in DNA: TGTGCCAGCAGCCTCGGACTAGCGGGAGACTCAGATACGCAGTATTTT. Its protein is CASSLGLAGDSDTQYF.

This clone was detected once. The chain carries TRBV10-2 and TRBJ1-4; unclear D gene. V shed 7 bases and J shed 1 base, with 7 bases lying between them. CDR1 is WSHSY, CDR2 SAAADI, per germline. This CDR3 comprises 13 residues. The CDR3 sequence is CASKRETNEKLFF. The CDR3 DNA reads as TGCGCCAGCAAGAGGGAAACTAATGAAAAACTGTTTTTT.

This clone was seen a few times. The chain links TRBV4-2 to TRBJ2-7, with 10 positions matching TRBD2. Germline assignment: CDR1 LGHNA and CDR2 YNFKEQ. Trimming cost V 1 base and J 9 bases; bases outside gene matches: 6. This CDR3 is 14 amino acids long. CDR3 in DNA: TGTGCCAGCAGCCAAGGGCTAGCGGGAGTCGGGCAGTACTTC. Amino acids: CASSQGLAGVGQYF.

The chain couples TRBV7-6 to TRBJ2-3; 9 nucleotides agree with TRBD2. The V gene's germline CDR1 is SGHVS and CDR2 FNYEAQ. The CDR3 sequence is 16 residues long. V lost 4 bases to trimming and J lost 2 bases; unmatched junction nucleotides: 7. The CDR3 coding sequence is TGTGCCAGCAGCTACCTTAGCGGGAGCTTCACAGATACGCAGTATTTT. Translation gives CASSYLSGSFTDTQYF.

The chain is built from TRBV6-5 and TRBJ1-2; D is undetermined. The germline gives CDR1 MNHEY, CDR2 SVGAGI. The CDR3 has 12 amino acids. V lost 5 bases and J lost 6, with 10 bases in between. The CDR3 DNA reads TGTGCCAGCAGTAACGGACCCGATGGCTACACCTTC. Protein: CASSNGPDGYTF.

The CDR3 region is CASSRFRLIREGGEQFF. Here the CDR3 DNA reads TGCGCCAGCAGCCGCTTTAGGTTGATACGGGAGGGTGGTGAGCAGTTCTTC. The chain couples TRBV4-3 to TRBJ2-1; TRBD2 agrees at 8 bases. Looked up from germline, CDR1 is LGHNA and CDR2 is YSLEER. J lost 9 bases, V lost 4 bases, and 17 bases had no gene match. The CDR3 is made up of 17 amino acids.

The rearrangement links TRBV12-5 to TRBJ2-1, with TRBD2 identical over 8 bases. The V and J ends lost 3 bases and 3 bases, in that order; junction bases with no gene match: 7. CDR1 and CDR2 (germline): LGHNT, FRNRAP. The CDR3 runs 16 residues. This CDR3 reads CASGLREGLGYNEQFF. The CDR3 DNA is TGTGCTAGTGGTTTACGGGAGGGCCTGGGCTACAATGAGCAGTTCTTC.

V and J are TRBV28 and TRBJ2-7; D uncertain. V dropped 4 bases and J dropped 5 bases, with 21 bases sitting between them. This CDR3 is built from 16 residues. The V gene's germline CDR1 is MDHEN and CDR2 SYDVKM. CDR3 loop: CASSSSLALGFHEQYF. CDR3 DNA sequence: TGTGCCAGCAGTTCGAGTCTTGCCCTAGGATTCCACGAGCAGTACTTC. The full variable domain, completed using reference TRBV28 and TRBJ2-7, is DVKVTQSSRYLVKRTGEKVFLECVQDMDHENMFWYRQDPGLGLRLIYFSYDVKMKEKGDIPEGYSVSREKKERFSLILESASTNQTSMYLCASSSSLALGFHEQYFGPGTRLTVT.

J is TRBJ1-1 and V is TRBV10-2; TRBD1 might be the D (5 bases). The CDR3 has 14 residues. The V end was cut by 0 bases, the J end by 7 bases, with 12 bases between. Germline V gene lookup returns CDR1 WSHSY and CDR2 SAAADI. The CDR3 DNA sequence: TGCGCCAGCAGTGAGTCGGGAGGGGCCGGTGAAGCTTTCTTT. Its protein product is CASSESGGAGEAFF.

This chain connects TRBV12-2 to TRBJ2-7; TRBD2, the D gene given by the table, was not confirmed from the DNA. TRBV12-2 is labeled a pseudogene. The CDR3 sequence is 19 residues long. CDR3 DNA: TGTGCAAGTCGCTTACTAGCGGGGCGGGGATCCTCCCCATCCTACGAGCAGTACTTC. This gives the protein CASRLLAGRGSSPSYEQYF.

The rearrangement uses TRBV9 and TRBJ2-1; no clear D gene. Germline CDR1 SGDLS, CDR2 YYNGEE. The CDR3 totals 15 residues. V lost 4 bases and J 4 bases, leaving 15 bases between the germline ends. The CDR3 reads CASSRFGGGYNEQFF. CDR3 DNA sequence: TGTGCCAGCAGCAGGTTCGGCGGTGGGTACAATGAGCAGTTCTTC.

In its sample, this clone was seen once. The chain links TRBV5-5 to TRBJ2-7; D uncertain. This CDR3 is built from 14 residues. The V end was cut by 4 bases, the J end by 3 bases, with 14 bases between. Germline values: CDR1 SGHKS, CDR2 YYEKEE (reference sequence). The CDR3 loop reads CASSPDGGVYEQYF. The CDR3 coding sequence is TGTGCCAGCAGCCCAGACGGCGGAGTCTACGAGCAGTACTTC.

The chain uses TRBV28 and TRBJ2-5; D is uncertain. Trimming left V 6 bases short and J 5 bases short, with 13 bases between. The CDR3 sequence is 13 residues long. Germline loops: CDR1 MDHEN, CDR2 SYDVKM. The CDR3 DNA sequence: TGTGCCAGCAGGCCCCCGGGCACGGAGACCCAGTACTTC. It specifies CASRPPGTETQYF.

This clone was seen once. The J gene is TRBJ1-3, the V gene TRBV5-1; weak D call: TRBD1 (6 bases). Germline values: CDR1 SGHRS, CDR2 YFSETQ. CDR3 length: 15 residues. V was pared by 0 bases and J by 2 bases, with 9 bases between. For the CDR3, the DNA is TGCGCCAGCAGCTTGGGCCACAGGGCTGGAAACACCATATATTTT. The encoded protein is CASSLGHRAGNTIYF.

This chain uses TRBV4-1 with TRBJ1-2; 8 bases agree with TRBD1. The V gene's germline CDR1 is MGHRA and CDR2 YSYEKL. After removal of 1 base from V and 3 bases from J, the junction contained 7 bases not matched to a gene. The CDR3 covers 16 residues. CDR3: CASSQGRDRSHYGYTF. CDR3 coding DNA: TGCGCCAGCAGCCAAGGCCGGGACAGGAGCCACTATGGCTACACCTTC.

The CDR3 nucleotides read TGTGCCAGTAGTATAGGTCCACAGGGCAATCAGCCCCAGCATTTT. It encodes CASSIGPQGNQPQHF. The V call is TRBV19, the J call TRBJ1-5; a weak D match, TRBD1 (5 bases). CDR3 length equals 15 residues. The germline V and J ends were trimmed by 1 base and 2 bases, with 9 bases remaining between them. Germline loops: CDR1 LNHDA, CDR2 SQIVND (reference sequence).

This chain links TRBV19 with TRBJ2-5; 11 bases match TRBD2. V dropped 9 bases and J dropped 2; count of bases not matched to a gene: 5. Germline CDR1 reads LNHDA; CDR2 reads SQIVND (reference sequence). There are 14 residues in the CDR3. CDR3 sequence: CASGRTSGQETQYF. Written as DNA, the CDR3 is TGTGCCAGCGGGAGGACTAGCGGGCAAGAGACCCAGTACTTC. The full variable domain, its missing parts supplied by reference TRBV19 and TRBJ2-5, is DGGITQSPKYLFRKEGQNVTLSCEQNLNHDAMYWYRQDPGQGLRLIYYSQIVNDFQKGDIAEGYSVSREKKESFPLTVTSAQKNPTAFYLCASGRTSGQETQYFGPGTRLLVL.